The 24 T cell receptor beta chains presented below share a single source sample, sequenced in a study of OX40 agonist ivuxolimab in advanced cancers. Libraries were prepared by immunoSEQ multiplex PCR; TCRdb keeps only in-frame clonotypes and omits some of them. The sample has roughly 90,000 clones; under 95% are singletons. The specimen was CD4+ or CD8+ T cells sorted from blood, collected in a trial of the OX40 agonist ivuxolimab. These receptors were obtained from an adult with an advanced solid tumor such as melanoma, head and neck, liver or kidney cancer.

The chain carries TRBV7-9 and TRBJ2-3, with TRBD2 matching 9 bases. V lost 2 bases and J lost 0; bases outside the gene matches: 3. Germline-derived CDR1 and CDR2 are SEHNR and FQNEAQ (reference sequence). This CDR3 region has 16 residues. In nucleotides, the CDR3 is TGTGCCAGCAGCTTAACGACTAGCGGCAGCACAGATACGCAGTATTTT. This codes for CASSLTTSGSTDTQYF.

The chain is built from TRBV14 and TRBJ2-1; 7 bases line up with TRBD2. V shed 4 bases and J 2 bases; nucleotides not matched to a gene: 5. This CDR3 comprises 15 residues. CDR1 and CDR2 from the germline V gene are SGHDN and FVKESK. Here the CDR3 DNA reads TGTGCCAGCAGCCCGCGGGAGAACCCCTACAATGAGCAGTTCTTC. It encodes CASSPRENPYNEQFF.

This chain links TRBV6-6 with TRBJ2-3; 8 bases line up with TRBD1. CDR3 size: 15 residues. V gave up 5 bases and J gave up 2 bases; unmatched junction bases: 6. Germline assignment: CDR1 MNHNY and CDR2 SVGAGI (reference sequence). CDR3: CASSGRGLDTDTQYF. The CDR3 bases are TGTGCCAGCAGTGGCAGGGGGCTGGACACAGATACGCAGTATTTT.

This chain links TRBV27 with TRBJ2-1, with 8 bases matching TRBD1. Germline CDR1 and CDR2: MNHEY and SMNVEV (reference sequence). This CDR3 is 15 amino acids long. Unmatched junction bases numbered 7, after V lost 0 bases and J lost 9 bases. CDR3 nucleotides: TGTGCCAGCAGTTTATCTGGGGCAGGGGGCGGTGAGCAGTTCTTC. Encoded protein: CASSLSGAGGGEQFF.

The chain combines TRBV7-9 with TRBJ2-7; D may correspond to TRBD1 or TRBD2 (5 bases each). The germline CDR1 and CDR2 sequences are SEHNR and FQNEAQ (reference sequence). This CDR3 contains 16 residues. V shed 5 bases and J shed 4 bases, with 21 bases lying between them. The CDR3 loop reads CASSPSGTLRRYEQYF. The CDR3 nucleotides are TGTGCCAGCAGCCCCTCGGGGACCCTTAGGCGGTACGAGCAGTACTTC.

The CDR3 loop reads CASSLLAGGEDTQYF. CDR3 bases: TGTGCCAGCAGCCTACTAGCGGGAGGGGAAGATACGCAGTATTTT. This chain links TRBV11-3 with TRBJ2-3; 13 bases match TRBD2. Germline V gives CDR1 SGHNT, CDR2 YENEEA. V trimming: 5 bases; J trimming: 5 bases; junction bases outside the gene matches: 4. This CDR3 contains 15 residues.

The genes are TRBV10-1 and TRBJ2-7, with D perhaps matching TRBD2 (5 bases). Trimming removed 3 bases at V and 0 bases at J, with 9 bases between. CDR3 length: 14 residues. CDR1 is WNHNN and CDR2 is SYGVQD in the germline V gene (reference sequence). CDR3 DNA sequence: TGCGCCAGCAGTGAAACTAGGTACTCCTACGAGCAGTACTTC. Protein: CASSETRYSYEQYF.

Here the CDR3 reads CASSLSGRGLYEQYF. The CDR3 nucleotides read TGTGCCAGCAGTTTATCAGGCAGGGGGCTCTACGAGCAGTACTTC. The chain is built from TRBV27 and TRBJ2-7; TRBD1 matches 8 bases. This CDR3 has 15 residues. Trimming took 0 bases from V and 3 from J; bases not matched to a gene: 4. Germline V gives CDR1 MNHEY, CDR2 SMNVEV (reference sequence).

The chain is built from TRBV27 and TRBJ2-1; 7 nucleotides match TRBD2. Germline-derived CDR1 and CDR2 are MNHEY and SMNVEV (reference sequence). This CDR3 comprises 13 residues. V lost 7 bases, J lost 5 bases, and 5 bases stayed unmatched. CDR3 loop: CASTASGNNEQFF. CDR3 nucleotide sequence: TGTGCCAGCACGGCTAGCGGAAACAATGAGCAGTTCTTC.

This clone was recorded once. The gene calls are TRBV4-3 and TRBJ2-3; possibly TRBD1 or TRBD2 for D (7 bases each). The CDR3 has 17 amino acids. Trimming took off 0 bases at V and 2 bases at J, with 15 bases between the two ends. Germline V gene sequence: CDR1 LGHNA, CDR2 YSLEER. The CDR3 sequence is CASSQDRGGLNTDTQYF. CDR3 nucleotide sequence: TGCGCCAGCAGCCAAGACAGGGGGGGCCTGAACACAGATACGCAGTATTTT.

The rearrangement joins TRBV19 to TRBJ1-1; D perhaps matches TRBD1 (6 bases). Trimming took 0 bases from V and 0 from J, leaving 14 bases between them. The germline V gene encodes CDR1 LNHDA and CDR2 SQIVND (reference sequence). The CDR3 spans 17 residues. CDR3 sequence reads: CASSIDLLGGLNTEAFF. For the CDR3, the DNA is TGTGCCAGTAGTATAGATCTATTAGGGGGGCTGAACACTGAAGCTTTCTTT. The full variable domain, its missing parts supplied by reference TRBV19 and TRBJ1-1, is DGGITQSPKYLFRKEGQNVTLSCEQNLNHDAMYWYRQDPGQGLRLIYYSQIVNDFQKGDIAEGYSVSREKKESFPLTVTSAQKNPTAFYLCASSIDLLGGLNTEAFFGQGTRLTVV.

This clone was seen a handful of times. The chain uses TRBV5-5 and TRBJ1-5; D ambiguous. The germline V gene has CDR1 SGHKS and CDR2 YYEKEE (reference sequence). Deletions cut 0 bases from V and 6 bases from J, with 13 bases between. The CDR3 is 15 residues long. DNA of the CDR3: TGTGCCAGCAGCTTGGATGACGGGTCGGGTCAGCCCCAGCATTTT. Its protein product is CASSLDDGSGQPQHF.

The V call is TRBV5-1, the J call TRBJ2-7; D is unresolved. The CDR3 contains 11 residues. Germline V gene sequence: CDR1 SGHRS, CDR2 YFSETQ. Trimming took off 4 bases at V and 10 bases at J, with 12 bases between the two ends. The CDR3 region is CASSVDGVQYF. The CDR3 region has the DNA TGCGCCAGCAGCGTGGACGGCGTCCAGTACTTC.

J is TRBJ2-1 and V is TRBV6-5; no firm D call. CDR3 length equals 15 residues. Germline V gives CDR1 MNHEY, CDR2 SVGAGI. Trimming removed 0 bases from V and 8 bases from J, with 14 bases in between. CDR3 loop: CASSYSMRPVYEQFF. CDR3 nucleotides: TGTGCCAGCAGTTACTCGATGCGGCCTGTCTATGAGCAGTTCTTC.

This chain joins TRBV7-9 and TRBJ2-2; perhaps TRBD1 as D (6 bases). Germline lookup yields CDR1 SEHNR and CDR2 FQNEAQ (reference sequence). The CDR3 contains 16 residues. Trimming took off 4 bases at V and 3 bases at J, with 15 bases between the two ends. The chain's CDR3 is CASSSGTKRYTGELFF. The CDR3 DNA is TGTGCCAGCAGCTCCGGGACAAAAAGGTACACCGGGGAGCTGTTTTTT. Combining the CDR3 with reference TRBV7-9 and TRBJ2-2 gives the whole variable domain DTGVSQNPRHKITKRGQNVTFRCDPISEHNRLYWYRQTLGQGPEFLTYFQNEAQLEKSRLLSDRFSAERPKGSFSTLEIQRTEQGDSAMYLCASSSGTKRYTGELFFGEGSRLTVL.

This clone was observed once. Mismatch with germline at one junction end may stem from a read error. Written as DNA, the CDR3 is TGTGCCAACAGTGAAGTGTGGGGGAGCGATGAAAAACTGTTTTTT. It yields the protein CANSEVWGSDEKLFF. The chain uses TRBV6-1 and TRBJ1-4; D perhaps matches TRBD1 (5 bases). Germline V gene sequence: CDR1 MNHNS, CDR2 SASEGT. The CDR3 contains 15 residues.

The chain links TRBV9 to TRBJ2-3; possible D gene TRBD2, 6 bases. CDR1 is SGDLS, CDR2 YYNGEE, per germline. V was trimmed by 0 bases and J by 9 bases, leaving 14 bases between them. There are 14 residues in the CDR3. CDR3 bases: TGTGCCAGCAGCGTAGGGGACTTACACCCCACGCAGTATTTT. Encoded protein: CASSVGDLHPTQYF. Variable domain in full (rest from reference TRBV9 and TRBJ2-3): DSGVTQTPKHLITATGQRVTLRCSPRSGDLSVYWYQQSLDQGLQFLIQYYNGEERAKGNILERFSAQQFPDLHSELNLSSLELGDSALYFCASSVGDLHPTQYFGPGTRLTVL.

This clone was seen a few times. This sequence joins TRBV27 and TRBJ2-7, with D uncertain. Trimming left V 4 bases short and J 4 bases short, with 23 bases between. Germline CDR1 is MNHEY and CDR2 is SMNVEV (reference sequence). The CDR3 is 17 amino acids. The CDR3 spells CASSSPDGGVSKYEQYF. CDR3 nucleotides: TGTGCCAGCAGTTCACCCGACGGTGGAGTCTCCAAATACGAGCAGTACTTC.

The DNA of the CDR3 is TGTGCCAGCAGGGCCGACAGGGGGCTTTCCTACGAGCAGTACTTC. Amino acid sequence: CASRADRGLSYEQYF. This rearrangement joins TRBV2 to TRBJ2-7; 10 bases line up with TRBD1. The CDR3 runs 15 residues. Germline trimming cut 6 bases from V and 1 base from J; bases unmatched to any gene: 6. Germline V lookup: CDR1 SNHLY, CDR2 FYNNEI.

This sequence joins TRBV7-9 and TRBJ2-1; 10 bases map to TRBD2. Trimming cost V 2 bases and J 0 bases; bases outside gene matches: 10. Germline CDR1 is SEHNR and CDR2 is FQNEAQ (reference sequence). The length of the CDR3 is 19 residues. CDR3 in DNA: TGTGCCAGCAGCTTACGGGTAGCGGGAGGTTCTAGCTCCTACAATGAGCAGTTCTTC. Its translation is CASSLRVAGGSSSYNEQFF.

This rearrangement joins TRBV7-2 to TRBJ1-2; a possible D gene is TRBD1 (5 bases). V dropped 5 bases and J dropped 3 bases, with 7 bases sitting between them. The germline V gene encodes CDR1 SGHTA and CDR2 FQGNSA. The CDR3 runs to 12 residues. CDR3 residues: CASSPGHYGYTF. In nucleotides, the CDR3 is TGTGCCAGCAGCCCGGGACACTATGGCTACACCTTC.

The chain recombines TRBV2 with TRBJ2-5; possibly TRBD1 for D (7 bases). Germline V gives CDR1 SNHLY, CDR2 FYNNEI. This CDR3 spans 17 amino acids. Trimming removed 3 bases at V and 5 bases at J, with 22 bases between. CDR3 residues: CASSEAWSAGGRETQYF. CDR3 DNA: TGTGCCAGCAGTGAGGCGTGGTCGGCAGGGGGGCGGGAGACCCAGTACTTC.

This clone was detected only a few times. The CDR3: CASSVVGTSLDTQYF. CDR3 DNA sequence: TGTGCCAGCAGCGTAGTAGGGACTAGCCTTGATACGCAGTATTTT. This chain connects TRBV9 to TRBJ2-3; 9 positions match TRBD2. The CDR3 length is 15 residues. V lost 0 bases, J lost 6 bases, and 5 bases stayed unmatched. Per the germline V gene, CDR1 is SGDLS and CDR2 is YYNGEE.

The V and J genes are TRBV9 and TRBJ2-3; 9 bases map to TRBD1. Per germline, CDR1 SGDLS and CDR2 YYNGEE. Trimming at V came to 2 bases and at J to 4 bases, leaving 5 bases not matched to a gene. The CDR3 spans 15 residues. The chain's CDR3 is CASSVGTGQADTQYF. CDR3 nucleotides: TGTGCCAGCAGCGTCGGGACAGGGCAGGCAGATACGCAGTATTTT.